This T cell receptor beta chain was recovered during a study of blood T cells in healthy people across ages (dated by TCRdb to about 2015). About the study as a whole: In model experiments, template switching captured about one uniquely barcoded TCR beta cDNA molecule for every two T cells. To track age-related changes in TCR beta repertoire diversity, the study relied on deep sequencing normalized with unique cDNA molecular identifiers. Four age groups were formed from the donors: young (average roughly 16 years), middle-aged (approximately 40), aged (around 68) and long-lived (about 80). To avoid experimental bias, donors of different ages were randomly spread across the sequencing lanes. For two donors (one aged 18 to 29 and one aged 80 or older), the study analyzed two additional independent replicas of 1 million unique cDNA reads from the same blood draw.

From the germline V gene (reference sequence), CDR1 is LNHDA and CDR2 is SQIVND. The CDR3 holds 14 amino acids from the cysteine to the phenylalanine. Solely the CDR3 DNA is kept, with 42 bases framed from the first base. The library was produced with 5' RACE. The reads were generated on an Illumina HiSeq 2500. A second PCR of roughly 7 to 12 cycles was run with a J-beta primer mix and a sample-barcoded 5' primer. A unique molecular identifier was introduced onto each TCR beta cDNA molecule by a template-switch 5' adaptor carrying 12 random nucleotides. Each sample yielded at least 2.5 million CDR3-containing paired-end reads. First-strand cDNA was synthesized from all RNA with the Mint cDNA synthesis kit, primed by a TRBC-specific oligonucleotide. Following uracil-DNA glycosylase treatment, a first 18-cycle PCR with universal primers M1SS and BC2_uni_R was performed on all cDNA. The study's processing was this. For normalization, 1 million high-quality reads were randomly selected from each sample, with every read carrying a distinct molecular identifier. Instead of being binned into consensus sequences, reads with shared molecular identifiers were discarded. MiTCR, with a Q25 quality threshold and the strictest error-elimination algorithm, was used for CDR3 identification, clonotype clustering and error correction. Lower-bound total TCR beta diversity was estimated with a nonparametric unseen species model using Euler transformation. In TCRdb, the public reads were trimmed at Q25 with fastp and aligned with MiXCR, with productive beta chains retained. All rows with the same CDR3 protein become a single entry with the most common DNA and genes. The V and J calls here are based on TCRdb, not the publication. Present in this sample are hundreds of thousands of distinct CDR3 sequences, roughly 46% of which were seen just once. Of the sample, less than 20% is held by the ten largest clones.

What the authors observed across the whole study: Estimates of total diversity from one million sequenced T cells were regarded as lower bounds and underestimates. The percentage of naive T cells measured by flow cytometry correlated strongly with observed TCR beta diversity. The long-lived group showed more naive CD4+ T cells, fewer expanded clones and increased TCR diversity than the aged group, suggesting age selection. As age increased, observed TCR beta diversity per million T cells dropped in a roughly linear way, and a significant reduction was already evident by age about 40. Because the CMV infection status of the donors was unknown, age-related changes in expanded clonotypes may potentially have been confounded. Bulk unsorted PBMC profiling prevented conclusive comparison of naive and antigen-experienced compartments.

Donors were a few dozen systemically healthy Caucasian individuals from Russia aged roughly 6 to 100 years. Ten milliliters of peripheral blood were drawn from each donor into EDTA-treated Vacutainer tubes. Ficoll-Paque density-gradient centrifugation was used to isolate PBMCs, with at least 7 million per sample. Trizol reagent was used to extract total RNA from the PBMCs, yielding at least 6 micrograms per sample. For every donor, an aliquot of PBMCs went through flow cytometry to measure the percentages of naive CD45RAhigh/CD27high T cells. The sample holds a few counts of this clonotype. The target of this receptor is not known. One base away there is no much larger clone; base qualities are not given.

What was sequenced was blood. The sequence was collected from a man older than 75 in good health. Recombination linked TRBV19 to TRBJ2-7; TRBD1 aligns with 11 central bases. Gene TRBJ2-4 matches the end of the DNA better, so the J call may be wrong. The DNA sequence is given as TGTGCCAGTAGTATCCGGACAGGGGGCTACATTCAGTACTTC. Translated, it gives CASSIRTGGYIQYF.